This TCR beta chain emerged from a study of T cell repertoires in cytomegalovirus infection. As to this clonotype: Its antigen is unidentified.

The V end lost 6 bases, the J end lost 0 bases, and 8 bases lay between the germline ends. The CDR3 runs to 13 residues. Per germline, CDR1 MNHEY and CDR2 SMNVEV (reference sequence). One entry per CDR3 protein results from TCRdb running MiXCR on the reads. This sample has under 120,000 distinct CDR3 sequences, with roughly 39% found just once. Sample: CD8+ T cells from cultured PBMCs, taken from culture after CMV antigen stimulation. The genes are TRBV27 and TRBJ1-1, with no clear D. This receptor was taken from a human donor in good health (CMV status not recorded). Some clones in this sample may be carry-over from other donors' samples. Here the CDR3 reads CASSIVVNTEAFF. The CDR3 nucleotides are TGTGCCAGCAGCATCGTAGTGAACACTGAAGCTTTCTTT.